Below, 24 T cell receptor beta chains from the same sample are listed, as sequenced in a study of cytomegalovirus exposure and HLA in healthy donors. The method was immunoSEQ multiplex PCR; TCRdb's version includes in-frame clones alone and lacks a portion of them. In the table there are about 200,000 clones, about 90% of which are singletons. Sample: PBMCs. These receptors originate from a woman younger than 30 in good health and CMV-seronegative.

The chain carries TRBV6-1 and TRBJ2-7, with TRBD2 matching 9 bases. Trimming removed 7 bases from V and 2 bases from J; junction bases left unmatched: 6. Germline CDR1 and CDR2: MNHNS and SASEGT. The CDR3 has 14 residues. The CDR3 here is CASILAGTAYEQYF. Written as DNA, the CDR3 is TGTGCCAGCATACTAGCGGGTACTGCCTACGAGCAGTACTTC.

The chain carries TRBV19 and TRBJ1-1, with D unclear. The germline gives CDR1 LNHDA, CDR2 SQIVND (reference sequence). The CDR3 consists of 13 residues. The CDR3, as DNA: TGTGCTACTTCTGGGATGGCGGGGACTGAAGCTTTCTTT. It yields the protein CATSGMAGTEAFF.

This chain joins TRBV11-3 and TRBJ2-2, with 8 positions matching TRBD1. The CDR3 extends over 15 amino acids. Trimming cost V 5 bases and J 4 bases; bases outside gene matches: 6. Per the germline V gene, CDR1 is SGHNT and CDR2 is YENEEA. CDR3 nucleotides: TGTGCCAGCAGCCTAGGACAGGGTAGCACCGGGGAGCTGTTTTTT. Protein: CASSLGQGSTGELFF.

CDR3 in amino acids: CASSFSGLGSYEQYF. CDR3 DNA: TGTGCCAGCAGTTTTTCGGGACTTGGGTCCTACGAGCAGTACTTC. This chain links TRBV28 with TRBJ2-7; weak D call: TRBD2 (6 bases). The CDR3 is 15 residues long. Trimming cost V 3 bases and J 1 base, with 13 bases left between them. Germline values: CDR1 MDHEN, CDR2 SYDVKM.

The rearrangement joins TRBV28 to TRBJ2-7, with 7 nucleotides matching TRBD1. The germline V gene has CDR1 MDHEN and CDR2 SYDVKM. The CDR3 sequence is 13 residues long. V shed 6 bases and J 2 bases; nucleotides not matched to a gene: 4. Here the CDR3 DNA reads TGTGCCAGCAGCCTCGGGACAGCCTACGAGCAGTACTTC. Amino acids: CASSLGTAYEQYF.

V and J are TRBV6-1 and TRBJ2-1; TRBD2 matches 10 bases. V gave up 3 bases and J gave up 15 bases; unmatched junction bases: 8. The germline V gene has CDR1 MNHNS and CDR2 SASEGT. The CDR3 is 13 amino acids. The CDR3 region is CASSDLAGVHLFF. Written as DNA, the CDR3 is TGTGCCAGCAGTGACCTAGCGGGAGTACATCTGTTCTTC.

Of note for this clone: Other nucleotide sequences from this sample produce the same CDR3. This rearrangement joins TRBV29-1 to TRBJ2-2; D might be TRBD2 (7 bases). The CDR3 extends over 13 amino acids. The germline V gene has CDR1 SQVTM and CDR2 ANQGSEA. V lost 3 bases to trimming and J lost 5 bases, with 10 bases between them. This chain's CDR3 is CSVEEGGTGELFF. The CDR3 DNA follows: TGCAGCGTTGAGGAGGGGGGGACCGGGGAGCTGTTTTTT.

This clone has only a few counts. The chain uses TRBV2 and TRBJ2-7; TRBD1 might be the D (6 bases). Germline assignment: CDR1 SNHLY and CDR2 FYNNEI. The CDR3 loop spans 12 amino acids. The V and J ends lost 5 bases and 6 bases respectively, with 11 bases between them. The CDR3 region has the DNA TGTGCCAGCAGTCCCGGACAGTCCGAGCAGTACTTC. Residues: CASSPGQSEQYF.

The chain combines TRBV28 with TRBJ1-1; D is possibly TRBD1 (6 bases). V dropped 5 bases and J dropped 6 bases, with 10 bases sitting between them. Per germline, CDR1 MDHEN and CDR2 SYDVKM. This CDR3 has 12 amino acids. CDR3 coding DNA: TGTGCCAGCAGTGCGGACAGCTCTGAAGCTTTCTTT. Protein: CASSADSSEAFF.

In this sample, this clone turned up once. At one boundary the junction diverges from the germline segment, which might be a read error. The V and J genes are TRBV6-5 and TRBJ1-1; the D gene is possibly TRBD1 (5 bases). CDR1 MNHEY and CDR2 SVGAGI come from the germline V gene. This CDR3 has 14 residues. In DNA form, the CDR3 reads TGTGCCAGCAGTAAGGGACTGATGAACGCTGAAGCTTTCTTT. It yields the protein CASSKGLMNAEAFF.

The V call is TRBV6-6, the J call TRBJ2-2; 9 positions match TRBD2. Germline V gives CDR1 MNHNY, CDR2 SVGAGI (reference sequence). The CDR3 contains 15 residues. Trimming at V came to 4 bases and at J to 5 bases, leaving 5 bases not matched to a gene. The CDR3 DNA reads as TGTGCCAGCAGTTTCGGGACTAGCCTGACCGGGGAGCTGTTTTTT. Its translation: CASSFGTSLTGELFF.

This chain connects TRBV5-1 to TRBJ2-7, with 8 bases that match TRBD2. The CDR3 consists of 15 residues. Unmatched junction bases numbered 4, after V lost 0 bases and J lost 2 bases. The germline V gene encodes CDR1 SGHRS and CDR2 YFSETQ. The CDR3 coding sequence is TGCGCCAGCAGCTTGGCGTCGGGAGGGCCCTACGAGCAGTACTTC. Translation gives CASSLASGGPYEQYF.

This clone was detected once. V gene TRBV5-1 combines with J gene TRBJ2-1; D is perhaps TRBD1 (5 bases). Germline V lookup: CDR1 SGHRS, CDR2 YFSETQ. Between the trimmed V and J ends, which lost 0 bases and 4 bases, there was a span of 8 bases. This CDR3 comprises 14 residues. The CDR3 DNA sequence: TGCGCCAGCAGCTTGGGACAGCCGTACAATGAGCAGTTCTTC. It specifies CASSLGQPYNEQFF.

The chain employs TRBV30 and TRBJ1-2; D gene ambiguous. Germline lookup yields CDR1 GTSNPN and CDR2 SVGIG (reference sequence). The CDR3 totals 18 residues. The V end lost 0 bases, the J end lost 8 bases, and 28 bases lay between the germline ends. The CDR3 protein is CAWSVLPPTDLPMQGYTF. The CDR3 bases are TGTGCCTGGAGTGTACTCCCCCCCACAGATTTACCTATGCAAGGCTACACCTTC.

The chain employs TRBV30 and TRBJ1-2; the D gene is possibly TRBD1 (6 bases). Trimming took off 3 bases at V and 0 bases at J, with 8 bases between the two ends. This CDR3 is built from 13 residues. CDR1 and CDR2 from the germline V gene are GTSNPN and SVGIG (reference sequence). The CDR3 reads CAWREGANYGYTF. CDR3 DNA sequence: TGTGCCTGGAGAGAGGGGGCTAACTATGGCTACACCTTC.

V usage is TRBV11-1 and J usage is TRBJ1-1; 8 nucleotides align to TRBD1. Germline V gene sequence: CDR1 SGHAT, CDR2 FQDESV (reference sequence). This CDR3 is 15 amino acids long. V was clipped by 5 bases and J by 2 bases; unmatched bases: 7. CDR3 protein: CASSTRTGYNTEAFF. The CDR3 coding sequence is TGTGCCAGCAGCACACGGACAGGGTATAACACTGAAGCTTTCTTT.

This clone has only a few counts. V gene TRBV29-1 combines with J gene TRBJ1-2, with D possibly matching TRBD1 (6 bases). CDR3 length equals 12 residues. Looked up from germline, CDR1 is SQVTM and CDR2 is ANQGSEA. V was clipped by 5 bases and J by 5 bases, with 12 bases between them. DNA of the CDR3: TGCAGCGTTTCCAACAGGGTTTATGGCTACACCTTC. Residues: CSVSNRVYGYTF.

V and J are TRBV7-2 and TRBJ2-7; 8 bases are a match to TRBD2. After removal of 4 bases from V and 6 bases from J, the junction contained 11 bases not matched to a gene. This CDR3 contains 15 residues. Per the germline V gene, CDR1 is SGHTA and CDR2 is FQGNSA. Here the CDR3 reads CASSSKSGTRSEQYF. In DNA form, the CDR3 reads TGTGCCAGCAGCTCGAAATCCGGGACTAGAAGCGAGCAGTACTTC.

The genes are TRBV4-2 and TRBJ1-1; D perhaps matches TRBD1 (6 bases). From germline, CDR1 is LGHNA and CDR2 YNFKEQ. The CDR3 is 15 residues long. V lost 4 bases and J lost 0, with 12 bases in between. Here the CDR3 reads CASSRRGGVNTEAFF. The CDR3 DNA is TGTGCCAGCAGCCGAAGGGGGGGAGTGAACACTGAAGCTTTCTTT.

This sequence joins TRBV7-9 and TRBJ1-2; 10 bases map to TRBD1. Germline lookup yields CDR1 SEHNR and CDR2 FQNEAQ (reference sequence). The CDR3 length is 16 residues. J gave up 7 bases and V 5 bases, and 13 bases lay outside the gene matches. Here the CDR3 reads CASSQTGGGGRGGYTF. In DNA form, the CDR3 reads TGTGCCAGCAGCCAGACAGGGGGCGGAGGTCGTGGTGGCTACACCTTC.

V is TRBV28 and J is TRBJ1-5, with D possibly being TRBD1 (5 bases). CDR1 is MDHEN, CDR2 SYDVKM, per germline. CDR3 length equals 14 residues. Trimming removed 3 bases at V and 7 bases at J, with 13 bases between. CDR3 in amino acids: CASSFRGRGQPQHF. DNA of the CDR3: TGTGCCAGCAGTTTTAGAGGGAGGGGCCAGCCCCAGCATTTT.

This clone showed up just once. The chain carries TRBV9 and TRBJ2-7; D is possibly TRBD2 (5 bases). This CDR3 has 15 amino acids. V was pared by 0 bases and J by 3 bases, with 13 bases between. The germline V gene encodes CDR1 SGDLS and CDR2 YYNGEE. The CDR3 sequence: CASSVGVVGNYEQYF. In nucleotides, the CDR3 is TGTGCCAGCAGCGTAGGAGTAGTCGGGAACTACGAGCAGTACTTC.

This clone has a single count. The chain has TRBV19 and TRBJ2-7; 9 bases line up with TRBD1. CDR1 is LNHDA and CDR2 is SQIVND in the germline V gene (reference sequence). This CDR3 comprises 14 residues. Unmatched junction bases numbered 7, after V lost 8 bases and J lost 2 bases. CDR3 in DNA: TGTGCCAGTGATCCCGGGACAGGGACCTACGAGCAGTACTTC. Its translation: CASDPGTGTYEQYF.

The chain joins TRBV6-1 to TRBJ1-1; D remains ambiguous. The CDR3 covers 15 residues. CDR1 and CDR2 from the germline V gene are MNHNS and SASEGT. V lost 2 bases, J lost 0 bases, and 10 bases lay in between. The CDR3 reads CASSELRHLNTEAFF. The CDR3 nucleotides are TGTGCCAGCAGTGAACTGAGACACTTGAACACTGAAGCTTTCTTT.